Each of the 22 T cell receptor beta chains below was sequenced from the same sample in a study of somatic mutations in cytotoxic T cells in rheumatoid arthritis. Method: immunoSEQ multiplex PCR; TCRdb's copy keeps in-frame clones and lacks some. The repertoire includes around 4,000 clones, just under 80% of them detected once, and approximately 29% sits in the top ten. The sample taken for sequencing was CD8+ T cells sorted from blood. These receptors came from a woman aged 55-70 years with rheumatoid arthritis.

The J gene is TRBJ2-5, the V gene TRBV28; 13 nucleotides align to TRBD2. The V gene end was trimmed by 3 bases and the J gene end by 5 bases; junction bases not matched to a gene: 6. The CDR3 loop spans 16 amino acids. Germline loops: CDR1 MDHEN, CDR2 SYDVKM. The CDR3 coding sequence is TGTGCCAGCAGTTTTAGACTAGCGGGGGGTGGTGAGACCCAGTACTTC. It translates to CASSFRLAGGGETQYF.

The CDR3 nucleotides read TGTGCCAGCAGCGCGGGACTGGGCGAGCAGTACGTC. Its protein is CASSAGLGEQYV. The V gene is TRBV7-9, the J gene TRBJ2-7; tentatively, D is TRBD2 (6 bases). The CDR3 sequence is 12 residues long. V was shortened by 5 bases and J by 6 bases, with 11 bases between the two germline ends. The germline V gene encodes CDR1 SEHNR and CDR2 FQNEAQ (reference sequence).

The chain uses TRBV7-9 and TRBJ2-1; 9 bases are shared with TRBD2. The V gene end was trimmed by 5 bases and the J gene end by 4 bases; junction bases not matched to a gene: 12. This CDR3 comprises 17 residues. Germline loops: CDR1 SEHNR, CDR2 FQNEAQ (reference sequence). CDR3 DNA: TGTGCCAGCAGCCCAAGCCCTGGGGCGGGAGGGTACAATGAGCAGTTCTTC. Protein product: CASSPSPGAGGYNEQFF.

This clone is labeled large (0.1 to 1%). The chain couples TRBV25-1 to TRBJ1-4; 8 bases line up with TRBD1. Germline V gene data show CDR1 as MGHDK and CDR2 as SYGVNS. This CDR3 spans 15 amino acids. Losses at the gene ends were 5 bases for V and 7 bases for J; bases not matched to a gene: 9. CDR3 sequence: CASSNPGTGPEKLFF. The CDR3, as DNA: TGTGCCAGCAGTAATCCGGGGACAGGTCCTGAAAAACTGTTTTTT.

The chain uses TRBV28 and TRBJ2-5; 7 nucleotides match TRBD1. The CDR3 runs to 15 residues. The V gene's germline CDR1 is MDHEN and CDR2 SYDVKM. V lost 4 bases and J lost 3; bases outside the gene matches: 8. CDR3 nucleotides: TGTGCCAGCAGTTCACCGGGACAGCCAGAAGAGACCCAGTACTTC. Its translation is CASSSPGQPEETQYF.

This clone appeared once. This sequence joins TRBV28 and TRBJ1-2; 7 bases align to TRBD1. Trimming removed 5 bases from V and 3 bases from J; junction bases left unmatched: 9. Germline V CDR1 and CDR2: MDHEN, SYDVKM. The length of the CDR3 is 15 residues. CDR3 residues: CASSPPGTVYYGYTF. The CDR3 DNA sequence: TGTGCCAGCAGTCCCCCCGGGACAGTTTACTATGGCTACACCTTC.

This chain links TRBV7-8 with TRBJ2-3; 7 bases agree with TRBD2. CDR3 size: 17 residues. Germline CDR1 SGHVS, CDR2 FQNEAQ. The junction had 9 bases not matched to a gene; V was cut back by 0 bases and J by 3 bases. This CDR3 is CASSLAPTSFRTDTQYF. The DNA for the CDR3 is TGTGCCAGCAGCTTAGCCCCGACTAGCTTCCGGACAGATACGCAGTATTTT.

The chain combines TRBV6-6 with TRBJ2-1; 10 bases match TRBD2. V was clipped by 6 bases and J by 3 bases; unmatched bases: 8. Looked up from germline, CDR1 is MNHNY and CDR2 is SVGAGI (reference sequence). There are 16 residues in the CDR3. As DNA, the CDR3 is TGTGCCAGCAGCCTCGGAGCGGGGGGGCTCTACAATGAGCAGTTCTTC. It translates to CASSLGAGGLYNEQFF.

The chain has TRBV6-6 and TRBJ2-7; tentatively, D is TRBD1 (6 bases). The CDR3 is 12 amino acids. Germline-derived CDR1 and CDR2 are MNHNY and SVGAGI (reference sequence). V gave up 7 bases and J gave up 5 bases, with 12 bases separating them. CDR3 residues: CASTAGVHEQYF. The CDR3 DNA follows: TGTGCCAGCACCGCAGGGGTTCACGAGCAGTACTTC.

The rearrangement links TRBV19 to TRBJ2-3; 8 bases match TRBD2. The CDR3 is 13 residues long. V was pared by 6 bases and J by 5 bases, with 4 bases of the junction left unmatched. Germline V gene data show CDR1 as LNHDA and CDR2 as SQIVND (reference sequence). CDR3 in amino acids: CASSGGALDTQYF. As DNA, the CDR3 is TGTGCCAGTAGCGGGGGGGCCCTAGATACGCAGTATTTT.

The chain employs TRBV5-4 and TRBJ2-1; 8 nucleotides align to TRBD1. The V gene's germline CDR1 is SGHNT and CDR2 YYREEE (reference sequence). The V and J ends lost 4 bases and 1 base, in that order; junction bases with no gene match: 4. CDR3 size: 15 residues. Here the CDR3 DNA reads TGTGCCAGCAGCCTGGGACAGGTTTCCTACAATGAGCAGTTCTTC. Translation gives CASSLGQVSYNEQFF.

V is TRBV5-4 and J is TRBJ2-5; 8 nucleotides line up with TRBD2. CDR1 and CDR2 (germline): SGHNT, YYREEE (reference sequence). The ends lost 4 bases at V and 5 bases at J; junction bases unmatched: 16. This CDR3 has 17 amino acids. The CDR3 loop reads CASSLPYRGGHFETQYF. The CDR3 region has the DNA TGTGCCAGCAGCCTACCTTACCGGGGGGGCCATTTTGAGACCCAGTACTTC.

The chain combines TRBV15 with TRBJ2-7; 9 bases are shared with TRBD1. This CDR3 has 15 residues. Germline CDR1 reads LNHNV; CDR2 reads YYDKDF (reference sequence). The trim removed 5 bases at V and 1 base at J, leaving 6 bases unmatched. CDR3 protein: CATSRATGGSYEQYF. Written as DNA, the CDR3 is TGTGCCACCAGCCGGGCGACAGGGGGGTCCTACGAGCAGTACTTC.

CDR3 bases: TGCAGCGTTGACGCTCTAGCGGGGCAACCCACAGATACGCAGTATTTT. Translating it yields CSVDALAGQPTDTQYF. This rearrangement joins TRBV29-1 to TRBJ2-3, with 9 bases aligning to TRBD2. The CDR3 is made up of 16 amino acids. CDR1 is SQVTM and CDR2 is ANQGSEA in the germline V gene. Germline trimming cut 3 bases from V and 2 bases from J; bases unmatched to any gene: 9.

The chain employs TRBV10-3 and TRBJ2-3; 9 nucleotides line up with TRBD1. Germline CDR1 ENHRY, CDR2 SYGVKD. There are 15 residues in the CDR3. The V gene end was trimmed by 10 bases and the J gene end by 3 bases; junction bases not matched to a gene: 11. CDR3 coding DNA: TGTGCCAGCAGGATCATGACAGGGGGGACAGATACGCAGTATTTT. Its translation is CASRIMTGGTDTQYF.

The chain has TRBV2 and TRBJ2-5; no firm D call. This CDR3 is built from 13 residues. V gave up 3 bases and J gave up 5 bases, with 10 bases separating them. Germline-derived CDR1 and CDR2 are SNHLY and FYNNEI. CDR3 DNA sequence: TGTGCCAGCAGTGAGAGGAGACCGGAGACCCAGTACTTC. Translation: CASSERRPETQYF.

Judged by abundance, this clone is large (0.1 to 1%). The chain carries TRBV6-4 and TRBJ2-6, with a possible D match to TRBD1 (6 bases). CDR1 is MRHNA, CDR2 SNTAGT, per germline. The CDR3 length is 16 residues. V was shortened by 0 bases and J by 1 base, with 7 bases between the two germline ends. The CDR3 nucleotides are TGTGCCAGCAGTGACTCAAGGGGGTCTGGGGCCAACGTCCTGACTTTC. It specifies CASSDSRGSGANVLTF.

The rearrangement uses TRBV5-1 and TRBJ2-7; D is uncertain. The V gene lost 0 bases and the J gene lost 1 base, with 5 bases spanning the gap. There are 13 residues in the CDR3. Per the germline V gene, CDR1 is SGHRS and CDR2 is YFSETQ. CDR3 amino acids: CASSLAVSYEQYF. The DNA for the CDR3 is TGCGCCAGCAGCTTGGCGGTTTCCTACGAGCAGTACTTC.

This chain links TRBV6-5 with TRBJ1-1; no clear D. This CDR3 has 15 amino acids. Germline loops: CDR1 MNHEY, CDR2 SVGAGI. The ends were cut back, 0 bases at V and 0 bases at J, with 8 bases in the middle. DNA for the CDR3: TGTGCCAGCAGTTACTCCCGGGGTCTGAACACTGAAGCTTTCTTT. Protein sequence: CASSYSRGLNTEAFF.

This chain links TRBV5-1 with TRBJ1-1; 8 nucleotides line up with TRBD1. This CDR3 spans 16 amino acids. Germline V gene sequence: CDR1 SGHRS, CDR2 YFSETQ. With 1 base clipped from V and 4 bases from J, the junction kept 9 bases outside the gene matches. The CDR3 DNA sequence: TGCGCCAGCAGCTTGTCAGGGGGCTGGTTGAGCACTGAAGCTTTCTTT. Translation gives CASSLSGGWLSTEAFF.

This clone has just one count. The J gene is TRBJ1-6, the V gene TRBV6-1; 8 bases are a match to TRBD1. This CDR3 has 15 amino acids. Trimming at V came to 1 base and at J to 7 bases, leaving 3 bases not matched to a gene. Germline V lookup: CDR1 MNHNS, CDR2 SASEGT. CDR3 amino acids: CASSEGTGSNSPLHF. The CDR3 coding sequence is TGTGCCAGCAGTGAAGGGACAGGGAGCAATTCACCCCTCCACTTT.

This chain joins TRBV9 and TRBJ1-3; 7 bases are a match to TRBD1. The CDR3 runs 16 residues. V was pared by 0 bases and J by 0 bases, with 3 bases of the junction left unmatched. Per the germline V gene, CDR1 is SGDLS and CDR2 is YYNGEE. CDR3 nucleotides: TGTGCCAGCAGCGTAGCAGACAGGGCCTCTGGAAACACCATATATTTT. This codes for CASSVADRASGNTIYF.